The entry that follows covers one T cell receptor beta chain sequence. The entry originates in a study of cytomegalovirus exposure and HLA in healthy donors. The CDR3 contains 16 residues. The germline V gene has CDR1 MNHEY and CDR2 SVGAGI. Trimming cost V 0 bases and J 3 bases, with 15 bases left between them. Produced via immunoSEQ multiplex PCR; TCRdb's table is partial and in-frame only. This table has fewer than 250,000 clones, approximately 90% appearing once. This receptor was identified in a young man in good health and CMV-seronegative. Sequenced material: PBMCs. The chain has TRBV6-5 and TRBJ2-7, with D perhaps TRBD2 (7 bases). Here the CDR3 reads CASSYSRGGRYYEQYF. CDR3 nucleotides: TGTGCCAGCAGTTACTCTAGGGGGGGCCGGTACTACGAGCAGTACTTC.